Listed below are T cell receptor beta chains from one sample, sequenced in a study of blood T cell repertoires in COVID-19. Produced via immunoSEQ multiplex PCR; TCRdb's table is partial and in-frame only. This table holds 200,000 to 250,000 clones, about 90% found once. Sequencing input: peripheral blood. The receptors were sampled from a man aged 18 to 30 with active or convalescent COVID-19. Each CDR3 is given with its conserved first and last residue. The D gene is left open where the match is weak. Some rows have no size entry. The others give once, few or many, or a class for an expanded clone.

d_gene,j_gene,v_gene,abundance,CDR3nt,CDR3aa
TRBD1,TRBJ2-7,TRBV2,.,TGTGCCAGCATTATTGGACAGGGTGGCGAGCAGTACTTC,CASIIGQGGEQYF
.,TRBJ2-1,TRBV5-1,.,TGCGCCAGCAGCTTGGGGAGAGGCCCCTACAATGAGCAGTTCTTC,CASSLGRGPYNEQFF
TRBD2,TRBJ2-7,TRBV6-2/TRBV6-3,.,TGTGCCAGCAGTTACTCTAGCGGGAGGCCCTCCTACGAGCAGTACTTC,CASSYSSGRPSYEQYF
TRBD1,TRBJ1-2,TRBV4-2,.,TGTGCCAGCAGCCCTAATCGCGGACAGGGGACTAACTATGGCTACACCTTC,CASSPNRGQGTNYGYTF
.,TRBJ1-1,TRBV4-3,.,TGCGCCAGCAGCCAAGCCCGGACAGCCCCTGAAGCTTTCTTT,CASSQARTAPEAFF
.,TRBJ2-3,TRBV27,.,TGTGCCAGCAGTTTATTGGCTCTCGCAGATACGCAGTATTTT,CASSLLALADTQYF
TRBD2,TRBJ2-5,TRBV7-2,.,TGTGCCAGCAGCGTCCTCCTTCTAGCGGGAGGATGGGAAGAGACCCAGTACTTC,CASSVLLLAGGWEETQYF
.,TRBJ2-6,TRBV3-1/TRBV3-2,.,TGTGCCAGCAGCCAAAGGGGGGGGTTCCTCTCTGGGGCCAACGTCCTGACTTTC,CASSQRGGFLSGANVLTF
TRBD2,TRBJ2-3,TRBV2,.,TGTGCCAGCAGCGACGGGACTAGAGCAGATACGCAGTATTTT,CASSDGTRADTQYF
.,TRBJ1-2,TRBV3-1/TRBV3-2,.,TGTGCCAGCAGCTCTTGGACAGCCACTAACTATGGCTACACCTTC,CASSSWTATNYGYTF
.,TRBJ2-7,TRBV3-1/TRBV3-2,.,TGTGCCAGCAGCCAAGTGAGAGGAACCTACGAGCAGTACTTC,CASSQVRGTYEQYF
TRBD2,TRBJ2-1,TRBV2,once,TGTGCCAGCAGAGACCCTTCCGCATTCCTAGCGGGGCAACCCGACCTCCCTGACAATGAGCAGTTCTTC,CASRDPSAFLAGQPDLPDNEQFF
.,TRBJ2-7,TRBV4-2,.,TGTGCCAGCAGCCAAGTCAGGGGAAACGAGCAGTACTTC,CASSQVRGNEQYF
.,TRBJ1-1,TRBV20-1,.,TGCAGCGGGAGACTGAACACTGAAGCTTTCTTT,CSGRLNTEAFF
TRBD2,TRBJ2-3,TRBV4-2,.,TGTGCCAGCAGCCAAGCGACTAGCGGGGGAAGAAGCACAGATACGCAGTATTTT,CASSQATSGGRSTDTQYF
.,TRBJ2-7,TRBV28,.,TGTGCCAGCAGACAACAAGGCCCGGGTAGCAATTCCTACGAGCAGTACTTC,CASRQQGPGSNSYEQYF
.,TRBJ2-5,TRBV14,.,TGTGCCAGCAGCCAAGATTTAGCGGAGCTAAAAGAGACCCAGTACTTC,CASSQDLAELKETQYF
.,TRBJ1-5,TRBV6-2/TRBV6-3,.,TGTGCCAGCAGTTTCACAGGAGATAGCAATCAGCCCCAGCATTTT,CASSFTGDSNQPQHF
TRBD1,TRBJ1-1,TRBV7-9,few,TGTGCCAGCAGCTTTTCGGGCTCAGGGGGCGTCACTGAAGCTTTCTTT,CASSFSGSGGVTEAFF
.,TRBJ1-2,TRBV6-1,.,TGTGCCAGCAGTGAACTAGTGGTTCCTACACCTCCTTATGGCTACACCTTC,CASSELVVPTPPYGYTF
.,TRBJ1-1,TRBV5-1,.,TGCGCCAGCAGCTTGGTGGCAGGACTGGAAGCTTTCTTT,CASSLVAGLEAFF
.,TRBJ2-2,TRBV19,.,TGTGCCAGTAGTATAGATCTGGCAACCGGGGAGCTGTTTTTT,CASSIDLATGELFF
.,TRBJ2-2,TRBV6-1,.,TGTGCCAGCAGTGAATGGGGGGATGACGGGGAGCTGTTTTTT,CASSEWGDDGELFF
.,TRBJ1-1,TRBV2,once,TGTGCCAGCCAAGTCCAGGTTTTATCCACTGAAGCTTTCTTT,CASQVQVLSTEAFF
.,TRBJ2-2,TRBV7-2,.,TGTGCCAGCAGCGAAAAGCAGGGTCTTCCCGGGGAGCTGTTTTTT,CASSEKQGLPGELFF
TRBD2,TRBJ2-2,TRBV6-5,.,TGTGCCAGTCGTAGCGGGCCGAACACCGGGGAGCTGTTTTTT,CASRSGPNTGELFF
.,TRBJ2-5,TRBV5-1,.,TGCGCCAGCAGGCAGGGCCCCCAAGAGACCCAGTACTTC,CASRQGPQETQYF
.,TRBJ1-2,TRBV6-4,.,TGTGCCAGCAGTGGGGGCCCCGAAGCGGGTGGCTACACCTTC,CASSGGPEAGGYTF
TRBD1,TRBJ1-4,TRBV6-1,.,TGTGCCAGCAGTGAAGCCCCCGGGACAGGGGGCGAGAAACTGTTTTTT,CASSEAPGTGGEKLFF
TRBD1,TRBJ2-5,TRBV3-1/TRBV3-2,.,TGTGCCAGCAGCCAAGGGGACAGGGGGACCCAGTACTTC,CASSQGDRGTQYF
TRBD1,TRBJ2-1,TRBV29-1,.,TGCAGCGTTGACGGACAGGGGACGGAACAGTTCTTC,CSVDGQGTEQFF
TRBD1,TRBJ2-7,TRBV5-1,.,TGCGCCAGCAGCTTGGTCGGGACAGCAGAGCAGTACTTC,CASSLVGTAEQYF
TRBD1,TRBJ1-1,TRBV28,few,TGTGCCAGCACGCTAAGGGGGCTGAACACTGAAGCTTTCTTT,CASTLRGLNTEAFF
.,TRBJ2-4,TRBV5-1,.,TGCGCCAGCAGCTTGAGTGGGCAGGGTATCGGCATTCAGTACTTC,CASSLSGQGIGIQYF
TRBD1,TRBJ2-7,TRBV2,few,TGTGCCAGCACCACACAGGGGATCTACGAGCAGTACTTC,CASTTQGIYEQYF
TRBD2,TRBJ2-2,TRBV14,.,TGTGCCAGCAGCCAATCGACTAGCGCCGGGGAGCTGTTTTTT,CASSQSTSAGELFF
.,TRBJ1-1,TRBV20-1,.,TGCAGTGCTAGTTACGACACCACTGAAGCTTTCTTT,CSASYDTTEAFF
TRBD1,TRBJ1-1,TRBV7-9,.,TGTGCCAGCAGCTTAGTCACAGGGGACACTGAAGCTTTCTTT,CASSLVTGDTEAFF
.,TRBJ2-3,TRBV5-1,.,TGCGCCAGCAGCTTGGCAGGGACTTCCATTGATACGCAGTATTTT,CASSLAGTSIDTQYF
TRBD2,TRBJ2-7,TRBV29-1,.,TGCAGCGGGGGTACGGGGACTAGCGGATACGAGCAGTACTTC,CSGGTGTSGYEQYF